Presented here are 4 T cell receptor beta chains from one specimen sequenced in a study of blood T cell repertoires in COVID-19 (dated by TCRdb to about 2020). The library was prepared using the immunoSEQ multiplex PCR assay. TCRdb holds this immuneACCESS table with in-frame rearrangements only. Some clones are missing; in checked studies, unresolved V genes explain under half, and the rest has no known cause. The sample data list about 220,000 clones, and around 85% of these were observed just once. The top ten hold roughly 2.2% of the sample. The sequenced sample consisted of peripheral blood. The receptors were sampled from a woman between 65 and 79 years old with COVID-19, enrolled during active disease.

This clone was recorded once. The chain uses TRBV7-6 and TRBJ2-7, with TRBD2 matching over 10 bases. The V segment lost 4 bases and the J segment 3 bases; nucleotides outside the gene matches: 6. This CDR3 region has 15 residues. Germline V gene lookup returns CDR1 SGHVS and CDR2 FNYEAQ. The CDR3 region has the DNA TGTGCCAGCAGCTCAATACCTAGCGGGAGCTACGAGCAGTACTTC. Protein sequence: CASSSIPSGSYEQYF.

This chain links TRBV10-3 with TRBJ1-6; 8 bases are a match to TRBD1. V was pared by 6 bases and J by 6 bases, with 7 bases of the junction left unmatched. The CDR3 has 15 amino acids. Per germline, CDR1 ENHRY and CDR2 SYGVKD. The CDR3 is CAISETDRGNSPLHF. In nucleotides, the CDR3 is TGTGCCATCAGCGAAACAGACAGGGGTAATTCACCCCTCCACTTT.

This chain's CDR3 is CASRGDSYTGELFF. The CDR3 coding sequence is TGTGCCAGCAGGGGGGACTCGTACACCGGGGAGCTGTTTTTT. The chain joins TRBV2 to TRBJ2-2; weak D call: TRBD2 (6 bases). The CDR3 sequence is 14 residues long. Germline assignment: CDR1 SNHLY and CDR2 FYNNEI. Deletions cut 6 bases from V and 3 bases from J, with 11 bases between.

This sequence joins TRBV5-4 and TRBJ2-7; 7 bases map to TRBD1. V shed 0 bases and J 4 bases; nucleotides not matched to a gene: 4. The CDR3 is 14 amino acids. Germline V gives CDR1 SGHNT, CDR2 YYREEE (reference sequence). In DNA, the CDR3 is TGTGCCAGCAGCTTGGGTGACAGGGCTTACGAGCAGTACTTC. Translated: CASSLGDRAYEQYF.